The rows below give T cell receptor beta chains drawn from one sample of a study of PD-L1 blockade in urothelial cancer. Clones were sequenced by immunoSEQ multiplex PCR, and TCRdb holds only the in-frame ones, with some missing. Of 15,000 to 20,000 clones in the sample, about 89% were seen once. The sequencing here drew on PBMCs, taken around atezolizumab (anti-PD-L1) treatment. The origin of the receptors is a man between 65 and 79 years old with urothelial cancer. Each CDR3 is given with its conserved first and last residue. Fields, in order: V gene, J gene, D gene, clone size, CDR3 protein, CDR3 DNA. The D gene is left open where the match is weak. Not every row has a clone size; where given, it reads once, few, many or a size class.

V: TRBV5-1
J: TRBJ1-2
D: NA
size: once
CDR3: CASSPGHGYTF
DNA: TGCGCCAGCAGCCCAGGCCATGGCTACACCTTC

V: TRBV5-1
J: TRBJ1-2
D: TRBD1
size: NA
CDR3: CASTLGQGYGYTF
DNA: TGCGCCAGCACCTTAGGACAGGGATATGGCTACACCTTC

V: TRBV7-2
J: TRBJ2-1
D: NA
size: NA
CDR3: CASSPYSYNEQFF
DNA: TGTGCCAGCAGCCCCTACTCCTACAATGAGCAGTTCTTC

V: TRBV27
J: TRBJ2-6
D: NA
size: once
CDR3: CASSREPGLAFNVLTF
DNA: TGTGCCAGCAGTCGGGAGCCGGGCCTCGCATTTAACGTCCTGACTTTC

V: TRBV7-2
J: TRBJ1-6
D: TRBD1
size: NA
CDR3: CASSAGTGVLLASPLHF
DNA: TGTGCCAGCAGCGCCGGGACAGGGGTTCTTCTGGCTTCACCCCTCCACTTT

V: TRBV28
J: TRBJ1-5
D: NA
size: NA
CDR3: CASRTQGRRNQPQHF
DNA: TGTGCCAGCAGAACCCAGGGTAGGCGCAATCAGCCCCAGCATTTT

V: TRBV27
J: TRBJ1-6
D: NA
size: NA
CDR3: CASGDKQAYNSPLHF
DNA: TGTGCCAGCGGTGATAAACAGGCATATAATTCACCCCTCCACTTT

V: TRBV18
J: TRBJ2-7
D: TRBD1
size: NA
CDR3: CASSPRQGEGYEQYF
DNA: TGTGCCAGCTCACCGAGACAGGGCGAGGGATACGAGCAGTACTTC

V: TRBV6-6
J: TRBJ2-6
D: NA
size: NA
CDR3: CASSPSGSGANVLTF
DNA: TGTGCCAGCAGTCCCTCAGGATCTGGGGCCAACGTCCTGACTTTC

V: TRBV6-4
J: TRBJ2-6
D: NA
size: NA
CDR3: CASSKDGEGANVLTF
DNA: TGTGCCAGCAGTAAGGACGGGGAAGGGGCCAACGTCCTGACTTTC

V: TRBV5-6
J: TRBJ1-2
D: NA
size: NA
CDR3: CASSLFERGYTF
DNA: TGTGCCAGCAGCTTATTTGAGCGAGGCTACACCTTC

V: TRBV6-5
J: TRBJ2-3
D: TRBD2
size: NA
CDR3: CASRTSGGTDTQYF
DNA: TGTGCCAGCCGGACTAGCGGGGGGACAGATACGCAGTATTTT

V: TRBV4-1
J: TRBJ2-7
D: NA
size: NA
CDR3: CASSQSTTTYEQYF
DNA: TGCGCCAGCAGCCAAAGTACGACTACCTACGAGCAGTACTTC

V: TRBV2
J: TRBJ2-3
D: TRBD2
size: NA
CDR3: CASLRVAGAYSTDTQYF
DNA: TGTGCCAGCCTCAGGGTAGCGGGTGCTTATAGCACAGATACGCAGTATTTT

V: TRBV4-1
J: TRBJ1-4
D: NA
size: NA
CDR3: CASSQGSGYEKLFF
DNA: TGCGCCAGCAGCCAAGGTTCAGGCTATGAAAAACTGTTTTTT

V: TRBV2
J: TRBJ1-3
D: NA
size: NA
CDR3: CASSEPRAGNTIYF
DNA: TGTGCCAGCAGTGAACCCAGGGCTGGAAACACCATATATTTT

V: TRBV19
J: TRBJ2-5
D: NA
size: NA
CDR3: CASSGTQETQYF
DNA: TGTGCCAGTAGTGGTACTCAAGAGACCCAGTACTTC

V: TRBV6-1
J: TRBJ1-3
D: TRBD1
size: once
CDR3: CASSRDSSGNTIYF
DNA: TGTGCCAGCAGTCGGGACAGCTCTGGAAACACCATATATTTT

V: TRBV6-5
J: TRBJ2-1
D: TRBD2
size: NA
CDR3: CASSYSFSGDEQFF
DNA: TGTGCCAGCAGTTACTCGTTTAGCGGGGATGAGCAGTTCTTC

V: TRBV5-1
J: TRBJ1-1
D: NA
size: NA
CDR3: CASSSGQPGGTEAFF
DNA: TGCGCCAGCAGCTCCGGACAGCCGGGTGGCACTGAAGCTTTCTTT

V: TRBV10-1
J: TRBJ1-5
D: NA
size: NA
CDR3: CASTRLCEGNQPQHF
DNA: TGCGCCAGCACCCGATTGTGCGAGGGCAATCAGCCCCAGCATTTT

V: TRBV14
J: TRBJ2-7
D: NA
size: NA
CDR3: CASSQGRAGYEQYF
DNA: TGTGCCAGCAGCCAAGGCAGGGCCGGGTACGAGCAGTACTTC

V: TRBV5-1
J: TRBJ2-1
D: TRBD1
size: NA
CDR3: CASSYRTGTGSYNEQFF
DNA: TGCGCCAGCAGCTATAGGACCGGGACAGGATCCTACAATGAGCAGTTCTTC

V: TRBV5-1
J: TRBJ2-5
D: TRBD1
size: NA
CDR3: CASSSPGQQETQYF
DNA: TGCGCCAGCAGCTCCCCGGGACAGCAAGAGACCCAGTACTTC

V: TRBV7-9
J: TRBJ2-7
D: NA
size: once
CDR3: CASSLTVLDGFEDEQYF
DNA: TGTGCCAGCAGCCTCACGGTTCTTGACGGATTCGAGGACGAGCAGTACTTC

V: TRBV7-9
J: TRBJ2-7
D: NA
size: NA
CDR3: CASSPSPYEQYF
DNA: TGTGCCAGCAGCCCAAGCCCCTACGAGCAGTACTTC

V: TRBV6-1
J: TRBJ1-2
D: TRBD1
size: NA
CDR3: CASSGQQGAGVGYTF
DNA: TGTGCCAGCAGTGGACAACAGGGGGCAGGTGTTGGCTACACCTTC

V: TRBV25-1
J: TRBJ2-3
D: NA
size: NA
CDR3: CASSEPGGTDTQYF
DNA: TGTGCCAGCAGTGAACCCGGGGGCACAGATACGCAGTATTTT

V: TRBV5-4
J: TRBJ1-2
D: NA
size: NA
CDR3: CASSLFETGQFYTF
DNA: TGTGCCAGCAGCTTGTTCGAGACAGGACAATTCTACACCTTC

V: TRBV19
J: TRBJ1-3
D: NA
size: NA
CDR3: CASSMRGAAGNTIYF
DNA: TGTGCCAGTAGTATGCGCGGAGCTGCTGGAAACACCATATATTTT

V: TRBV28
J: TRBJ2-5
D: TRBD2
size: once
CDR3: CASRGGSGGQETQYF
DNA: TGTGCCAGCAGGGGGGGAAGCGGGGGGCAAGAGACCCAGTACTTC

V: TRBV27
J: TRBJ2-7
D: TRBD2
size: few
CDR3: CASRITSGATYEQYF
DNA: TGTGCCAGCAGAATAACTAGCGGGGCAACCTACGAGCAGTACTTC